This T cell receptor beta chain was sequenced for a study of CD4 T cells in relation to SARS-CoV-2 and coronaviruses (dated by TCRdb to the early 2020s). About the study as a whole: In the ViraFEST assay, PBMCs were cultured with antigen for nine to ten days, after which TCR beta CDR3s were sequenced to identify clonal expansions specific to the antigen. Memory CD4+ T cell crossreactivity between SARS-CoV-2 and common cold coronavirus spike proteins was assessed at the TCR clonotype level in the study. Expansion assays from other donors in the study were sequenced with a different, Illumina-based TCR-beta assay. The Adaptive Biotechnologies TCR-sequencing kit was used to sequence samples from a few pre-COVID donors and the naive versus memory experiments, while other data came from Illumina-based sequencing. The negative reference condition was either a culture with an HIV-1 Nef peptide pool or a culture with no peptide. Shared crossreactive spike epitopes were mapped to their HLA restriction using patient-derived lymphoblastoid cell lines. On the study overall, not on this receptor specifically: Approximately 69% of donors had memory CD4+ clonotypes that crossrecognized SARS-CoV-2 and at least one common cold coronavirus spike. The study was constrained by small numbers of patients and of tested TCRs. Because no donor provided both pre-pandemic and post-infection samples, tracing the source of pre-existing responses was limited. Since the crossreactivity analysis centred on spike protein, crossreactivity against other viral proteins was not assessed. Compared with monoreactive clones, crossreactive clones had significantly weaker SARS-CoV-2-driven expansion, a result consistent with antigenic imprinting.

This clone is a singleton in its sample. Its specific antigen is unknown. No base qualities exist here, and no much larger clone lies one base off it. To prepare the library, the immunoSEQ multiplex PCR assay was applied. On the study's bioinformatics: During preprocessing, nonproductive sequences were discarded, as were any CDR3s that did not begin with C, did not end with F or W, or were shorter than 7 amino acids. The MANAFEST web app identified antigen-specific clonotypes based on expansion compared with the reference and other culture wells. A clone was considered positive if the clone showed significant expansion compared with the reference culture in 2 of 3 replicate wells at an FDR below 0.05. Positive clones also required significant expansion versus all other tandem wells and an odds ratio above 5. After three terminal residues were trimmed from each end, CDR3 homology was quantified as pairwise Levenshtein distance using the stringdist R package. Held by TCRdb, this immuneACCESS table contains in-frame sequences only and omits some clones. Under half of the omission traces to an unresolved V gene where checked; the cause of the rest is unknown. V and J calls and clone size come straight from that table; D and trimming were deduced from the DNA. The sample includes 15,000 to 25,000 clones, with around 80% observed a single time. The ten largest clones add up to 20% to 25% of the sample.

CD4+ T cells from unexposed donors were collected before the COVID-19 pandemic (2011-2018). After more than nine days of culture, CD4+ T cells were isolated with the EasySep CD4+ T cell isolation kit. As far as cell numbers permitted, CD4+ T cells from unexposed donors were tested for reactivity against SARS-CoV-2 S and N as well as four spike pools from common cold coronaviruses. PBMCs were cultured at a few million per well in IMDM supplemented with around 5% human AB serum and about 9.2 IU/ml IL-2. Half of the culture medium was replaced with fresh IL-2-containing medium on days 3 and 7. In general, every peptide culture condition was set up in three replicate wells. The leukapheresis product used for the unexposed donors was purchased from a commercial source. Ficoll-Paque PLUS gradient centrifugation was used to isolate PBMCs from leukapheresis product or whole blood. The PBMCs went either fresh into the expansion assay or into cryopreservation at -140 degrees C. The QIAamp Micro DNA Kit was used to extract genomic DNA from the CD4+ T cells.

Per the germline V gene (reference sequence), MNHNY is the CDR1 and SVGAGI is the CDR2. The CDR3 runs 16 residues from the cysteine to the phenylalanine. Only CDR3 DNA is held: 48 bases, read in frame from base 1. The trim is 6 bases for V and 4 bases for J, with a gap of 20 bases between the germline ends. The specimen was CD4+ T cells from PBMCs, cultured in vitro. The rearranged chain carries TRBV6-6 and TRBJ2-3; a tentative D match to TRBD2 spans 6 bases. This receptor was taken from a human donor in good health. The DNA sequence follows: TGTGCCAGCAGCCCCGGGCCCCGAGGAGGGCCAGATACGCAGTATTTT. Translated, it gives CASSPGPRGGPDTQYF.